The 24 T cell receptor beta chains below come from one sample, sequenced in a study of T cells in Graves' hyperthyroidism and ophthalmopathy. Amplification of TCR beta CDR3 regions was performed using RNA transcripts as template. Carried out on the TCR CDR3, a first-round RT-PCR used the HTBI primer set. TCRdb reprocessed the multiplex PCR reads with MiXCR, giving one entry per CDR3 protein. The repertoire holds about 640,000 distinct CDR3 sequences, with less than 25% as singletons. The specimen was blood. The receptors derive from a man aged 30-40 years with Graves' ophthalmopathy.

The V call is TRBV6-1, the J call TRBJ2-3; weak D call: TRBD2 (5 bases). CDR3 size: 13 residues. V was trimmed by 8 bases and J by 0 bases, leaving 9 bases between them. The germline V gene encodes CDR1 MNHNS and CDR2 SASEGT. The CDR3 bases are TGTGCCAGCTGGAGCGGAAGCACAGATACGCAGTATTTT. It translates to CASWSGSTDTQYF.

In this sample, this clonotype turned up many times. At one end the junction does not follow the germline gene, possibly because of a read error. The chain recombines TRBV6-1 with TRBJ2-7; the D gene is possibly TRBD1 (6 bases). CDR1 is MNHNS, CDR2 SASEGT, per germline. This CDR3 has 13 residues. CDR3 DNA sequence: TGCGCCAGCAGTGAGGGGGTCACCTACGAGCAGTACTTC. Residues: CASSEGVTYEQYF.

This clonotype turned up a few times. The chain has TRBV24-1 and TRBJ2-3; D not resolved. This CDR3 contains 14 residues. Germline loops: CDR1 KGHDR, CDR2 SFDVKD. With 2 bases removed from V and 6 bases from J, the gap between germline ends came to 11 bases. CDR3 nucleotide sequence: TGTGCCACCAGTGATTCCCGCCGTCGGGATACGCAGTATTTT. Protein sequence: CATSDSRRRDTQYF.

In its sample, this clonotype was seen a few times. The chain recombines TRBV4-3 with TRBJ2-3, with TRBD2 as a possible D gene (6 bases). This CDR3 is 16 amino acids long. The V end lost 0 bases, the J end lost 0 bases, and 10 bases lay between the germline ends. Germline loops: CDR1 LGHNA, CDR2 YSLEER. CDR3 loop: CASSQEWSGSTDTQYF. For the CDR3, the DNA is TGCGCCAGCAGCCAAGAATGGAGCGGGAGCACAGATACGCAGTATTTT.

This clonotype was detected many times. This chain uses TRBV7-9 with TRBJ1-1; D gene unclear. The length of the CDR3 is 11 residues. The germline V and J ends were trimmed by 5 bases and 4 bases, with 5 bases remaining between them. The germline V gene encodes CDR1 SEHNR and CDR2 FQNEAQ (reference sequence). The CDR3 bases are TGTGCCAGCAGCCCCTCCACTGAAGCTTTCTTT. Its protein is CASSPSTEAFF.

This chain connects TRBV27 to TRBJ2-5, with a tentative D call TRBD1 (6 bases). V lost 4 bases to trimming and J lost 3 bases, with 12 bases between them. The CDR3 loop spans 14 amino acids. Germline V CDR1 and CDR2: MNHEY, SMNVEV (reference sequence). CDR3 sequence: CASSSRTVKETQYF. Here the CDR3 DNA reads TGTGCCAGCAGTTCGAGGACAGTAAAAGAGACCCAGTACTTC.

This chain connects TRBV2 to TRBJ1-2; maybe TRBD1 (5 bases). With 4 bases removed from V and 8 bases from J, the gap between germline ends came to 8 bases. Germline values: CDR1 SNHLY, CDR2 FYNNEI. CDR3 length equals 11 residues. CDR3 coding DNA: TGTGCCAGCAGTGGGGGGGAAGGCTACACCTTC. Protein product: CASSGGEGYTF.

This clonotype has only a few counts. The chain couples TRBV7-2 to TRBJ2-2; D assignment may be TRBD1 or TRBD2 (6 bases each). Between the trimmed V and J ends, which lost 1 base and 6 bases, there was a span of 12 bases. The germline gives CDR1 SGHTA, CDR2 FQGNSA. This CDR3 is 15 amino acids long. The CDR3, as DNA: TGTGCCAGCAGCTTAGAAGGGGGGACGGCCGGGGAGCTGTTTTTT. This translates into CASSLEGGTAGELFF.

The V call is TRBV12-3 or TRBV12-4, the J call TRBJ2-7; TRBD1 aligns across 7 bases. There are 13 residues in the CDR3. V lost 6 bases and J lost 9; bases outside the gene matches: 11. The CDR3 nucleotides read TGTGCCAGCAGCCCCGGGACAGACAGAGCGCAGTACTTC. Translation gives CASSPGTDRAQYF.

The gene calls are TRBV10-3 and TRBJ2-2; 7 bases fit TRBD1. This CDR3 is built from 14 residues. From germline, CDR1 is ENHRY and CDR2 SYGVKD. Losses at the gene ends were 6 bases for V and 3 bases for J; bases not matched to a gene: 4. The CDR3 DNA follows: TGTGCCATCAGAAGGGACAGAGACACCGGGGAGCTGTTTTTT. Protein: CAIRRDRDTGELFF.

V gene TRBV29-1 combines with J gene TRBJ2-1, with 12 bases aligning to TRBD1. Losses at the gene ends were 6 bases for V and 7 bases for J; bases not matched to a gene: 7. This CDR3 has 14 residues. Per germline, CDR1 SQVTM and CDR2 ANQGSEA. The CDR3 here is CSVAGTGGANEQFF. The CDR3 bases are TGCAGCGTAGCCGGGACAGGGGGCGCGAATGAGCAGTTCTTC.

In its sample, this clonotype was seen a few times. The chain carries TRBV3-1 and TRBJ2-3, with D possibly being TRBD1 (7 bases). V shed 4 bases and J shed 6 bases, with 20 bases lying between them. Germline V gives CDR1 LGHDT, CDR2 YNNKEL (reference sequence). This CDR3 region has 16 residues. In DNA form, the CDR3 reads TGTGCCAGCAGCCTGGGGGGTGACAGGGCTACGGATACGCAGTATTTT. Its translation is CASSLGGDRATDTQYF.

This rearrangement joins TRBV20-1 to TRBJ1-1, with D maybe TRBD1 (5 bases). CDR3 length equals 16 residues. Trimming removed 1 base from V and 1 base from J, with 16 bases in between. CDR1 DFQATT and CDR2 SNEGSKA come from the germline V gene (reference sequence). The CDR3: CSARGAGRDSNTEAFF. CDR3 sequence (DNA): TGCAGTGCTAGAGGTGCGGGCAGGGATTCGAACACTGAAGCTTTCTTT.

This clonotype was detected many times. The chain recombines TRBV28 with TRBJ2-3; D assignment may be TRBD1 or TRBD2 (6 bases each). Between the trimmed V and J ends, which lost 2 bases and 2 bases, there was a span of 14 bases. This CDR3 region has 16 residues. CDR1 is MDHEN and CDR2 is SYDVKM in the germline V gene. The CDR3 here is CASSLGGLSVTDTQYF. CDR3 coding DNA: TGTGCCAGCAGTTTAGGGGGGCTCTCGGTCACAGATACGCAGTATTTT.

In this sample, this clonotype turned up many times. J is TRBJ2-1 and V is TRBV11-2; D is possibly TRBD1 (6 bases). Germline V gene data show CDR1 as SGHAT and CDR2 as FQNNGV. V lost 3 bases, J lost 10 bases, and 7 bases lay in between. The CDR3 is 11 amino acids. The CDR3 bases are TGTGCCAGCAGCTTGACAGGCGAGCAGTTCTTC. Translating gives CASSLTGEQFF.

This clonotype came up many times. The V gene is TRBV2, the J gene TRBJ1-1; tentative D call: TRBD1 (5 bases). CDR1 and CDR2 from the germline V gene are SNHLY and FYNNEI. There are 14 residues in the CDR3. Trimming took 6 bases from V and 3 from J, leaving 14 bases between them. The chain's CDR3 is CASRAEVGHTEAFF. CDR3 coding DNA: TGTGCCAGCAGGGCCGAAGTGGGGCACACTGAAGCTTTCTTT.

The sample holds many counts of this clonotype. This rearrangement joins TRBV18 to TRBJ2-7; D perhaps matches TRBD1 (6 bases). Between the trimmed V and J ends, which lost 3 bases and 4 bases, there was a span of 13 bases. Germline lookup yields CDR1 KGHSH and CDR2 LQKENI. The CDR3 sequence is 14 residues long. DNA for the CDR3: TGTGCCAGCTCACCTTCGACAGGCTCTTACGAGCAGTACTTC. Encoded protein: CASSPSTGSYEQYF.

This chain links TRBV7-9 with TRBJ2-5, with D possibly being TRBD2 (5 bases). Germline V gene data show CDR1 as SEHNR and CDR2 as FQNEAQ (reference sequence). The CDR3 runs to 14 residues. Trimming left V 6 bases short and J 4 bases short, with 15 bases between. The CDR3 here is CASSPGEVAETQYF. CDR3 coding DNA: TGTGCCAGCAGTCCCGGGGAAGTAGCAGAGACCCAGTACTTC.

The gene calls are TRBV6-1 and TRBJ1-4; no clear D gene. The germline gives CDR1 MNHNS, CDR2 SASEGT. Trimming pared 7 bases from V and 3 bases from J, leaving 12 bases between. CDR3 length: 14 residues. The CDR3 nucleotides read TGTGCCAGCATGTGGAGGGCGGCTAATGAAAAACTGTTTTTT. Protein: CASMWRAANEKLFF.

This clonotype came up a few times. This sequence joins TRBV20-1 and TRBJ2-7; D may correspond to TRBD1 or TRBD2 (5 bases each). Per germline, CDR1 DFQATT and CDR2 SNEGSKA (reference sequence). Trimming removed 5 bases from V and 1 base from J, with 21 bases in between. The CDR3 sequence is 16 residues long. CDR3 in DNA: TGCAGTGCTCGCCCCCGGGACCGGGTAATATCCTACGAGCAGTACTTC. This encodes CSARPRDRVISYEQYF.

This clonotype was picked up many times. This chain connects TRBV18 to TRBJ2-1; D is possibly TRBD2 (6 bases). Looked up from germline, CDR1 is KGHSH and CDR2 is LQKENI. V lost 0 bases and J lost 8, with 14 bases in between. The CDR3 consists of 15 residues. DNA for the CDR3: TGTGCCAGCTCACCACCGGAGGGCTATCCCGATGAGCAGTTCTTC. This translates into CASSPPEGYPDEQFF.

The rearrangement joins TRBV12-3 or TRBV12-4 to TRBJ2-3, with 11 bases lining up with TRBD2. This CDR3 region has 18 residues. The V and J ends lost 6 bases and 4 bases, in that order; junction bases with no gene match: 15. The chain's CDR3 is CASSRGLSGRAAADTQYF. The DNA for the CDR3 is TGTGCCAGCAGCCGAGGGCTTAGCGGGAGGGCCGCCGCAGATACGCAGTATTTT.

This clonotype appeared many times. This chain links TRBV2 with TRBJ2-3; D remains ambiguous. This CDR3 comprises 12 residues. Germline V lookup: CDR1 SNHLY, CDR2 FYNNEI. Trimming took off 8 bases at V and 5 bases at J, with 11 bases between the two ends. The CDR3 loop reads CASDILRDTQYF. The CDR3 bases are TGTGCCAGCGACATTCTCAGAGATACGCAGTATTTT.

This clonotype was observed a few times. V gene TRBV5-4 combines with J gene TRBJ2-7; 10 positions agree with TRBD1. Trimming at V came to 4 bases and at J to 5 bases, leaving 6 bases not matched to a gene. The germline V gene encodes CDR1 SGHNT and CDR2 YYREEE (reference sequence). The CDR3 extends over 14 amino acids. CDR3 sequence reads: CASSKGTGAHEQYF. In DNA, the CDR3 is TGTGCCAGCAGCAAAGGGACAGGGGCCCACGAGCAGTACTTC.